The clone carrying this T cell receptor beta chain was seen more than once but under ten times. What it binds is not known. 5'RACE with constant-segment primers yielded barcoded, UMI-tagged TCR alpha and TCR beta cDNA libraries. TCRdb called the 5' RACE reads again in MiXCR, with one record for every CDR3 protein. The data hold roughly 170,000 distinct CDR3 sequences, with about 18% observed a single time. The CDR3 length is 16 residues. Germline assignment: CDR1 SGHRS and CDR2 YFSETQ. The trim removed 4 bases at V and 9 bases at J, leaving 19 bases unmatched. The sample originates from a study of T-cell memory formation after mild COVID-19. Study-wide background: TCR clusters largely stayed donor specific.

Study-level findings and limits: CD4+ contracting clones were mainly CM and EM; CD8+ ones, EMRA.

The J gene is TRBJ2-7, the V gene TRBV5-1, with TRBD1 matching over 7 bases. The receptor comes from a man in his late teens or twenties who had mild COVID-19 (a few samples of this study predate the infection). Cell type and time point are not known. Material for sequencing was PBMCs or a T cell subset sorted from them (not recorded which). CDR3: CASSTGTAEDSTRQYF. In DNA, the CDR3 is TGCGCCAGCAGCACGGGGACAGCAGAGGACAGTACGAGGCAGTACTTC.